Reported below is one T cell receptor beta chain. Its antigen remains unknown. Depending on availability, patient cells were bead-separated fractions or unselected PBMC. These data belong to a study of STAT5B mutations in CD4+ large granular lymphocyte leukemia. Overall study findings and caveats: No patients shared main leukemic clonotypes, though 25% to 30% appeared at low frequency elsewhere. Compared with healthy controls (2/35), patient top clones favored TRBV06 (8/27).

Deletions cut 0 bases from V and 4 bases from J, with 13 bases between. This CDR3 has 15 amino acids. CDR1 is SGHNT and CDR2 is YYREEE in the germline V gene (reference sequence). This table comes from immunoSEQ multiplex PCR, and its TCRdb copy is limited to in-frame clones, with some not included. The data show more than 6,000 clones, just under 75% seen once. The chain has TRBV5-4 and TRBJ1-2, with D maybe TRBD1 (6 bases). The TCR sequence derives from a woman aged 70-85 years with CD4+ T-cell large granular lymphocyte leukemia. The material sequenced was PBMCs. The CDR3 coding sequence is TGTGCCAGCAGCTTGGCCTTGCAGGGGCTCTATGGCTACACCTTC. Amino acid sequence: CASSLALQGLYGYTF.